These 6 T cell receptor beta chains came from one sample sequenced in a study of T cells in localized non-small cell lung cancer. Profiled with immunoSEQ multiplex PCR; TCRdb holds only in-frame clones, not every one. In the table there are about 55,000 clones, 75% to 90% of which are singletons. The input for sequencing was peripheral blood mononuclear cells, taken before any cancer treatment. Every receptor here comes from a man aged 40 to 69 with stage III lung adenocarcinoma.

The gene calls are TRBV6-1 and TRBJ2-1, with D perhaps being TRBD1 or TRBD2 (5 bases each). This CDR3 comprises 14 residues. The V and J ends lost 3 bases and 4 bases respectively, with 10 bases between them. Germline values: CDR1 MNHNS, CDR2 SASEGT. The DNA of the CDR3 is TGTGCCAGCAGTGAGCTGGGGACGTACAATGAGCAGTTCTTC. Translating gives CASSELGTYNEQFF.

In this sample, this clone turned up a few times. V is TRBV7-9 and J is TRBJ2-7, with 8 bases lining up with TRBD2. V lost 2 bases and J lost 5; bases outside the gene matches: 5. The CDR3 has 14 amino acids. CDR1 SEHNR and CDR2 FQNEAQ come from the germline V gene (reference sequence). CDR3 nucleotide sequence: TGTGCCAGCAGCTTAAGCGGGAGTAGCCACGAGCAGTACTTC. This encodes CASSLSGSSHEQYF.

In nucleotides, the CDR3 is TGTGCCAGTAGTATAGACAGAGACTCCTACGAGCAGTACTTC. Amino acids: CASSIDRDSYEQYF. V gene TRBV19 combines with J gene TRBJ2-7; D unclear. CDR1 is LNHDA and CDR2 is SQIVND in the germline V gene (reference sequence). V gave up 0 bases and J gave up 0 bases, with 6 bases separating them. CDR3 length: 14 residues.

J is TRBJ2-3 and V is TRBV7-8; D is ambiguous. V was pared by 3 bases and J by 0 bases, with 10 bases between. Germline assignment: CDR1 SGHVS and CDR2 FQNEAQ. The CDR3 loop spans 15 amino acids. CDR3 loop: CASSLTGVSTDTQYF. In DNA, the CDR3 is TGTGCCAGCAGCTTGACTGGAGTGAGCACAGATACGCAGTATTTT.

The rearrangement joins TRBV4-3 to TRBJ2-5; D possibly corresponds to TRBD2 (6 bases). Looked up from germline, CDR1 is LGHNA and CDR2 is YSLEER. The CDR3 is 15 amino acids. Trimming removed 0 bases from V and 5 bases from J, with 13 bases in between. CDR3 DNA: TGCGCCAGCAGCCAAGAAGGAGGGGAACTGGAGACCCAGTACTTC. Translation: CASSQEGGELETQYF.

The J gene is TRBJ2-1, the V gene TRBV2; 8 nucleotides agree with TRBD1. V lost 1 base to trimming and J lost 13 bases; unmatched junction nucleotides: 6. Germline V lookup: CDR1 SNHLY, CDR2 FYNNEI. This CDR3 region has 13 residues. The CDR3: CASSEGQGQHQFF. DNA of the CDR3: TGTGCCAGCAGTGAAGGACAGGGGCAACACCAGTTCTTC.